Presented here are 18 T cell receptor beta chains from one specimen sequenced in a study of blood T cell repertoires in COVID-19. Clones were read by immunoSEQ multiplex PCR, and TCRdb kept only the in-frame ones, dropping some. The table lists about 130,000 clones, less than 90% of them singletons. The sequenced sample was PBMCs or T cells enriched from blood (not recorded which). These receptors all stem from a man aged 30 to 39 who had recovered from COVID-19.

The chain's CDR3 is CASSPSLAGAYNEQFF. The CDR3 nucleotides read TGCGCCAGCAGCCCTTCCCTAGCGGGAGCCTACAATGAGCAGTTCTTC. The rearrangement joins TRBV5-1 to TRBJ2-1; TRBD2 agrees at 10 bases. CDR3 length equals 16 residues. Germline V gives CDR1 SGHRS, CDR2 YFSETQ. V was clipped by 4 bases and J by 2 bases; unmatched bases: 6.

V and J are TRBV30 and TRBJ2-7, with 10 bases aligning to TRBD1. This CDR3 has 13 residues. CDR1 is GTSNPN, CDR2 SVGIG, per germline (reference sequence). V lost 8 bases and J lost 7; bases outside the gene matches: 11. The CDR3 DNA is TGTGCCCTGAATGGTGGGACAGGGGATGAGCAGTACTTC. Translated, it gives CALNGGTGDEQYF.

The chain carries TRBV20-1 and TRBJ2-5; possible D gene TRBD1, 6 bases. V was clipped by 3 bases and J by 4 bases, with 12 bases between them. The CDR3 runs 13 residues. Germline CDR1 is DFQATT and CDR2 is SNEGSKA (reference sequence). The CDR3 sequence is CSASYRDGETQYF. CDR3 nucleotides: TGCAGTGCTAGTTACAGGGACGGAGAGACCCAGTACTTC.

This chain links TRBV7-8 with TRBJ1-1, with 9 bases matching TRBD1. Germline CDR1 SGHVS, CDR2 FQNEAQ. This CDR3 region has 18 residues. The V gene end was trimmed by 3 bases and the J gene end by 5 bases; junction bases not matched to a gene: 16. The CDR3 sequence: CASSFSSREGQGMTEAFF. CDR3 coding DNA: TGTGCCAGCAGCTTTAGCTCAAGGGAGGGACAGGGTATGACTGAAGCTTTCTTT.

CDR3 bases: TGTGCCAGTAGGGACCGGGACAGGGGTAGAGGCTACACCTTC. This codes for CASRDRDRGRGYTF. The rearrangement links TRBV19 to TRBJ1-2, with 10 bases matching TRBD1. The CDR3 covers 14 residues. Germline V gives CDR1 LNHDA, CDR2 SQIVND (reference sequence). V gave up 6 bases and J gave up 8 bases; unmatched junction bases: 9.

CDR3 in amino acids: CASSSGNEQYF. DNA for the CDR3: TGTGCCAGCAGTTCGGGGAACGAGCAGTACTTC. The chain links TRBV25-1 to TRBJ2-7; a weak D match, TRBD2 (5 bases). Trimming shortened V by 5 bases and J by 5 bases, and 7 bases separated the two germline ends. The CDR3 covers 11 residues. CDR1 and CDR2 (germline): MGHDK, SYGVNS.

The chain combines TRBV7-9 with TRBJ2-3; the match to TRBD2 covers 9 bases. This CDR3 has 16 residues. Per the germline V gene, CDR1 is SEHNR and CDR2 is FQNEAQ (reference sequence). V trimming: 4 bases; J trimming: 2 bases; junction bases outside the gene matches: 7. The CDR3 sequence: CASSSSGKSHTDTQYF. The CDR3, as DNA: TGTGCCAGCAGCTCTAGCGGGAAGTCTCACACAGATACGCAGTATTTT.

This rearrangement joins TRBV10-1 to TRBJ2-1, with a possible D match to TRBD1 (5 bases). Trimming removed 7 bases at V and 5 bases at J, with 12 bases between. The CDR3 covers 13 residues. CDR1 and CDR2 (germline): WNHNN, SYGVQD (reference sequence). This chain's CDR3 is CASTSGSHNEQFF. CDR3 DNA: TGCGCCAGCACTTCAGGGTCCCACAATGAGCAGTTCTTC.

This clone was picked up a small number of times. V and J are TRBV29-1 and TRBJ2-1, with D perhaps matching TRBD1 (6 bases). Germline V lookup: CDR1 SQVTM, CDR2 ANQGSEA. The CDR3 covers 13 residues. Trimming pared 2 bases from V and 9 bases from J, leaving 14 bases between. CDR3 DNA: TGCAGCGTTGAAAGATCTGGGGGCGTTGAGCAGTTCTTC. Its protein is CSVERSGGVEQFF.

This clone has only a few counts. The chain employs TRBV7-3 and TRBJ2-1, with 8 bases lining up with TRBD2. CDR3 length: 13 amino acids. J was trimmed by 7 bases and V by 1 base; bases with no gene match: 0. Germline V lookup: CDR1 SGHTA, CDR2 FQGTGA. CDR3 in DNA: TGTGCCAGCAGCTTAAGCGGGGGGAATGAGCAGTTCTTC. The encoded protein is CASSLSGGNEQFF.

The chain couples TRBV19 to TRBJ1-1; TRBD1 might be the D (5 bases). This CDR3 is built from 12 residues. Germline V gene lookup returns CDR1 LNHDA and CDR2 SQIVND (reference sequence). Trimming left V 3 bases short and J 7 bases short, with 9 bases between. CDR3 DNA: TGTGCCAGTAGTATGGGCAGGGTTGAAGCTTTCTTT. Its protein is CASSMGRVEAFF.

This clone was observed a few times. The CDR3 sequence: CASTPSGGARNEQFF. The CDR3 DNA reads TGTGCCAGCACTCCTTCGGGGGGGGCCCGGAATGAGCAGTTCTTC. This rearrangement joins TRBV6-5 to TRBJ2-1, with 8 bases matching TRBD2. Germline values: CDR1 MNHEY, CDR2 SVGAGI. V was clipped by 7 bases and J by 7 bases; unmatched bases: 12. CDR3 length equals 15 residues.

The rearrangement links TRBV19 to TRBJ1-6, with a weak D call TRBD1 (6 bases). Germline CDR1 reads LNHDA; CDR2 reads SQIVND (reference sequence). Deletions cut 0 bases from V and 6 bases from J, with 6 bases between. The CDR3 runs to 14 residues. The CDR3 spells CASSIEGGNSPLHF. As DNA, the CDR3 is TGTGCCAGTAGTATAGAAGGGGGTAATTCACCCCTCCACTTT.

The chain uses TRBV2 and TRBJ2-3, with 9 bases matching TRBD1. Germline CDR1 is SNHLY and CDR2 is FYNNEI. With V trimmed by 6 bases and J by 4 bases, 5 bases remained unmatched. The CDR3 loop spans 14 amino acids. This CDR3 reads CASRAQGASDTQYF. The CDR3 DNA follows: TGTGCCAGCAGAGCACAGGGGGCCTCAGATACGCAGTATTTT.

The table lists this clone with a count of one. The chain links TRBV12-3 or TRBV12-4 to TRBJ1-2; D might be TRBD1 (6 bases). V shed 5 bases and J shed 6 bases, with 13 bases lying between them. This CDR3 spans 13 amino acids. CDR3 sequence reads: CASSTTGQDGYTF. The CDR3 DNA reads as TGTGCCAGCAGTACCACAGGGCAGGATGGCTACACCTTC.

The chain recombines TRBV5-1 with TRBJ1-2; 7 nucleotides agree with TRBD1. V dropped 2 bases and J dropped 0; count of bases not matched to a gene: 4. The CDR3 contains 15 residues. The V gene's germline CDR1 is SGHRS and CDR2 YFSETQ. The CDR3 reads CASSLTGETNYGYTF. The CDR3 nucleotides read TGCGCCAGCAGCTTAACAGGGGAAACTAACTATGGCTACACCTTC.

Only one count was recorded for this clone. This chain uses TRBV7-9 with TRBJ1-2; D might be TRBD1 (6 bases). The V gene lost 5 bases and the J gene lost 2 bases, with 12 bases spanning the gap. The CDR3 covers 14 residues. CDR1 is SEHNR and CDR2 is FQNEAQ in the germline V gene (reference sequence). This CDR3 reads CASSGQLTNYGYTF. CDR3 in DNA: TGTGCCAGCAGCGGACAGTTAACAAACTATGGCTACACCTTC. The whole variable domain, remainder taken from reference TRBV7-9 and TRBJ1-2, is DTGVSQNPRHKITKRGQNVTFRCDPISEHNRLYWYRQTLGQGPEFLTYFQNEAQLEKSRLLSDRFSAERPKGSFSTLEIQRTEQGDSAMYLCASSGQLTNYGYTFGSGTRLTVV.

V gene TRBV18 combines with J gene TRBJ2-3; the match to TRBD2 covers 7 bases. The junction had 4 bases not matched to a gene; V was cut back by 3 bases and J by 4 bases. Germline lookup yields CDR1 KGHSH and CDR2 LQKENI. This CDR3 is 14 amino acids long. The CDR3 sequence: CASSPWEGADTQYF. The CDR3 DNA reads as TGTGCCAGCTCACCCTGGGAGGGCGCAGATACGCAGTATTTT.